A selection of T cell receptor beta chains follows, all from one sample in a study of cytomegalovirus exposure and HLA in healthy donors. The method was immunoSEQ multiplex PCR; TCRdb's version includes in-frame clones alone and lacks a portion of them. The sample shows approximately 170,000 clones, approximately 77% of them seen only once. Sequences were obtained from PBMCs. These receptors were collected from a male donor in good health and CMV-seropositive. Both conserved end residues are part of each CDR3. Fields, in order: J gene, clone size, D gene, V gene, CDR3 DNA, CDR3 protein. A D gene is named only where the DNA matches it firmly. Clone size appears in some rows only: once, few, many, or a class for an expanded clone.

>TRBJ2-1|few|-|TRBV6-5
TGTGCCAGCAGTTACTCCCCCTATGAGCAGTTCTTC
CASSYSPYEQFF
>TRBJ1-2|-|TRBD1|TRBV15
TGTGCCACCAGCTTCGACAGGGGAGGATATGGCTACACCTTC
CATSFDRGGYGYTF
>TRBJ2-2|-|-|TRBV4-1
TGCGCCAGCAGCCAGCCAGGGTTAATAGTGGGCGGGGAGCTGTTTTTT
CASSQPGLIVGGELFF
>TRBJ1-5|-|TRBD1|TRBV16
TGTGCCAGCAGCCAGTCTTTGACAGGGGTGGGGCCCCAGCATTTT
CASSQSLTGVGPQHF
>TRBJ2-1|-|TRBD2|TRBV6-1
TGTGCCAGCAGCGGCGCCATGGGAGGGGCAGGTGAGCAGTTCTTC
CASSGAMGGAGEQFF
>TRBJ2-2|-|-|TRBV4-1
TGCGCCAGCAGCCAAGCCTTCGCGAACACCGGGGAGCTGTTTTTT
CASSQAFANTGELFF
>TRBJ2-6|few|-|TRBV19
TGTGCCAGTACCCCGGGACACTCTGGGGCCAACGTCCTGACTTTC
CASTPGHSGANVLTF
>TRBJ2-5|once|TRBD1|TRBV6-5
TGTGCCAGCAGTTCCTTACCGACAGGGGTGGTGGAGACCCAGTACTTC
CASSSLPTGVVETQYF
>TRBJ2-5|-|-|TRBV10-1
TGCGCCAGCAGTTATGTTTCGGGGAGGAGGACGGAGACCCAGTACTTC
CASSYVSGRRTETQYF
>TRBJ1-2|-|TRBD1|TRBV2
TGTGCCAGCAGTTATACAGGGGCGGAGAACTATGGCTACACCTTC
CASSYTGAENYGYTF
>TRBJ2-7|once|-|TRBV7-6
TGTGCCAGCAGCTTGGTCGGCAGCGCCCACGAGCAGTACTTC
CASSLVGSAHEQYF
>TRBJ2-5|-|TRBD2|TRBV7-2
TGTGCCAGCAACTTAACAACCGGGACTAGCGGGGGGGCCATAGAGACCCAGTACTTC
CASNLTTGTSGGAIETQYF
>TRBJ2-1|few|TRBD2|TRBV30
TGTGCCTGGTTTAGCGGGGGGCCCTACAATGAGCAGTTCTTC
CAWFSGGPYNEQFF
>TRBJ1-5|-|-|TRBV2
TGTGCCAGCAGTGTACAGGGTAATCAGCCCCAGCATTTT
CASSVQGNQPQHF
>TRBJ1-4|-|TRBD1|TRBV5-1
TGCGCCAGCAGCTTCAAAGGGGCAGGGGGTAATGAAAAACTGTTTTTT
CASSFKGAGGNEKLFF
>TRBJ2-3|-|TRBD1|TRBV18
TGTGCCAGCTCACCAGGGACAGGGGAAACAGATACGCAGTATTTT
CASSPGTGETDTQYF
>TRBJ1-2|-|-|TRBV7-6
TGTGCCAGCAGCCCCGAGCGCTCCCAGGGGTATGGCTACACCTTC
CASSPERSQGYGYTF
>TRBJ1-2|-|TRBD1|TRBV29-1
TGCAGCGTTGAAGGACCGGGACAGCCACACTATGGCTACACCTTC
CSVEGPGQPHYGYTF
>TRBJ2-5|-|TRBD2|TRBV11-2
TGTGCCAGCAGCTTACTTAGGACTAGCAGAGAGACCCAGTACTTC
CASSLLRTSRETQYF
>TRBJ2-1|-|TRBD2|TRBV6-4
TGTGCCAGCAGTGAATCAACGGGGGGGGGTTACAATGAGCAGTTCTTC
CASSESTGGGYNEQFF
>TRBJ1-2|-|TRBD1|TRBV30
TGTGCCTGGAGTGTACTAAGGACAGGGCCTTCGGGCTACACCTTC
CAWSVLRTGPSGYTF
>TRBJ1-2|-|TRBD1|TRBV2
TGTGCCAGCAGTATGGACAGGAACTATGGCTACACCTTC
CASSMDRNYGYTF
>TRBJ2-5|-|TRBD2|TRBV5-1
TGCGCCAGCAGCTTGGTTGACGGGGGGGCGGCCAAAGAGACCCAGTACTTC
CASSLVDGGAAKETQYF
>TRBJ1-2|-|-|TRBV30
TGTGCCTGGAGTGGAGTTAACTATGGCTACACCTTC
CAWSGVNYGYTF
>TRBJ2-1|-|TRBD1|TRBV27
TGTGCCAGCGGGGACAGGAAGCAGTTCTTC
CASGDRKQFF
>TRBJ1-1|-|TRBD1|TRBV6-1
TGTGCCAGCAGTGGAATAGGGGGCAGGACCAACACTGAAGCTTTCTTT
CASSGIGGRTNTEAFF
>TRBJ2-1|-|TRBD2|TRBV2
TGTGCCAGCAGAATGACTAGCGGGGCCTACAATGAGCAGTTCTTC
CASRMTSGAYNEQFF
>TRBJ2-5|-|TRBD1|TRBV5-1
TGCGCCAGCAGCACTGGACAGGGAATGGAGACCCAGTACTTC
CASSTGQGMETQYF
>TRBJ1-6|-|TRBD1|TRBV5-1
TGCGCCAGCAGCTTGGTTACCGGGACAGGGTCTTCACCCCCCCACTTT
CASSLVTGTGSSPPHF
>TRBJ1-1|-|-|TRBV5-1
TGCGCCAGCAGCTTAAACGGGGACACTGAAGCTTTCTTT
CASSLNGDTEAFF